Listed below are T cell receptor beta chains from one sample, sequenced in a study of shared clonotypes between healthy human individuals. The protocol was immunoSEQ multiplex PCR, while the TCRdb copy is restricted to in-frame clones and leaves out a portion. The data contain approximately 500,000 clones, 78% of them singletons. The sequenced sample consisted of PBMCs. The receptor source for this set is a woman aged 40 to 50 in good health. Some clones in this sample may be carry-over from other donors' samples. Each CDR3 is given with its conserved first and last residue. D genes are given only for firm matches.

d_call	v_call	cdr3_length	j_call	cdr3_nt	cdr3_aa
-	TRBV7-9	15	TRBJ1-3	TGTGCCAGCAGCTTATTTGGGGACTCTGGAAACACCATATATTTT	CASSLFGDSGNTIYF
-	TRBV5-1	16	TRBJ1-2	TGCGCCAGCAGCTTGGGGGCAGGGGTAGTTCTCTATGGCTACACCTTC	CASSLGAGVVLYGYTF
-	TRBV30	15	TRBJ2-1	TGTGCCTGGAGTGTATGGCAGGGGCGATCAAATGAGCAGTTCTTC	CAWSVWQGRSNEQFF
TRBD1	TRBV5-1	13	TRBJ1-1	TGCGCCAGCAGCCTAGGACAGGGGACTGTAGCTTTCTTT	CASSLGQGTVAFF
TRBD1	TRBV6-5	12	TRBJ1-1	TGTGCCAGCAGGGGGACAGTCGATGAAGCTTTCTTT	CASRGTVDEAFF
-	TRBV6-4	13	TRBJ2-7	TGTGCCAGCAGTGTTCACGGTGGCTACGAGCAGTACTTC	CASSVHGGYEQYF
-	TRBV30	12	TRBJ2-3	TGTGCCTGGAGCCCGATGGGAGATACGCAGTATTTT	CAWSPMGDTQYF
-	TRBV14	13	TRBJ2-7	TGTGCCAGCAGCCAAGGATTATGGAGCGAGCAGTACTTC	CASSQGLWSEQYF
-	TRBV7-3	16	TRBJ2-2	TGTGCCAGCAGCTTAACGGGGAACTCGAACACCGGGGAGCTGTTTTTT	CASSLTGNSNTGELFF
-	TRBV21-1	15	TRBJ2-3	TGTGCCAACGGACTAGCGGGAGCACGCACAGATACGCAGTATTTT	CANGLAGARTDTQYF
-	TRBV29-1	14	TRBJ1-1	TGCAGCGTTGTCCTGACCCGGGGTGGGATTGAAGCCTTCTTT	CSVVLTRGGIEAFF